These 29 T cell receptor beta chains share one sample of origin, sequenced in a study of radiotherapy plus CTLA-4 blockade in lung cancer. Data came from immunoSEQ multiplex PCR; TCRdb stores just in-frame clones and leaves some out. The repertoire includes around 86,000 clones, 80% to 85% of them detected once, and 0.82% sits in the top ten. The material sequenced was peripheral blood, taken from a patient treated with radiotherapy plus ipilimumab. The receptors were sampled from a human donor with non-small cell lung cancer who had stable disease on radiotherapy plus ipilimumab.

The J gene is TRBJ2-7, the V gene TRBV13; TRBD1 agrees at 7 bases. The CDR3 covers 14 residues. Looked up from germline, CDR1 is PRHDT and CDR2 is FYEKMQ (reference sequence). The junction had 9 bases not matched to a gene; V was cut back by 5 bases and J by 5 bases. The CDR3 loop reads CASSPRQGGNEQYF. The CDR3 DNA sequence: TGTGCCAGCAGCCCAAGACAGGGTGGCAACGAGCAGTACTTC.

V gene TRBV18 combines with J gene TRBJ2-5; TRBD2 is a possible D gene (6 bases). Trimming pared 1 base from V and 0 bases from J, leaving 12 bases between. The CDR3 covers 16 residues. Germline CDR1 and CDR2: KGHSH and LQKENI. CDR3 DNA: TGTGCCAGCTCACCACTTGGAGGGGAGTACCAAGAGACCCAGTACTTC. It translates to CASSPLGGEYQETQYF.

The chain links TRBV6-1 to TRBJ2-7; 10 bases map to TRBD1. Germline loops: CDR1 MNHNS, CDR2 SASEGT. CDR3 length: 14 residues. The trim removed 7 bases at V and 5 bases at J, leaving 8 bases unmatched. CDR3 DNA: TGTGCCAGCATGGGGGACAGGGGAAGCCACGAGCAGTACTTC. Encoded protein: CASMGDRGSHEQYF.

The CDR3 sequence is CASSVDPQPYEQYF. The CDR3 DNA sequence: TGTGCCAGCAGCGTAGACCCCCAGCCCTACGAGCAGTACTTC. The chain combines TRBV9 with TRBJ2-7; no clear D gene. There are 14 residues in the CDR3. Trimming removed 0 bases at V and 2 bases at J, with 9 bases between. Germline CDR1 reads SGDLS; CDR2 reads YYNGEE. Complete variable domain (other parts from reference TRBV9 and TRBJ2-7): DSGVTQTPKHLITATGQRVTLRCSPRSGDLSVYWYQQSLDQGLQFLIQYYNGEERAKGNILERFSAQQFPDLHSELNLSSLELGDSALYFCASSVDPQPYEQYFGPGTRLTVT.

V and J are TRBV28 and TRBJ2-2; weak D call: TRBD1 (6 bases). The CDR3 runs 15 residues. V lost 3 bases to trimming and J lost 3 bases, with 11 bases between them. CDR1 MDHEN and CDR2 SYDVKM come from the germline V gene. The CDR3 loop reads CASSFNRAYTGELFF. CDR3 bases: TGTGCCAGCAGTTTCAACAGGGCATACACCGGGGAGCTGTTTTTT.

The rearrangement joins TRBV5-4 to TRBJ2-2, with D hard to call. The CDR3 sequence is 13 residues long. Germline V gives CDR1 SGHNT, CDR2 YYREEE (reference sequence). Trimming removed 3 bases at V and 5 bases at J, with 8 bases between. The CDR3 region has the DNA TGTGCCAGCAGCTCAGCTAGAACCGGGGAGCTGTTTTTT. Translating gives CASSSARTGELFF. Full variable domain (outside the CDR3, taken from reference TRBV5-4 and TRBJ2-2): ETGVTQSPTHLIKTRGQQVTLRCSSQSGHNTVSWYQQALGQGPQFIFQYYREEENGRGNFPPRFSGLQFPNYSSELNVNALELDDSALYLCASSSARTGELFFGEGSRLTVL.

This sequence joins TRBV28 and TRBJ2-2, with TRBD1 as a possible D gene (6 bases). Germline V gene data show CDR1 as MDHEN and CDR2 as SYDVKM. V was shortened by 5 bases and J by 7 bases, with 14 bases between the two germline ends. The CDR3 consists of 14 residues. The CDR3, as DNA: TGTGCCAGCAGTGAACAGGGTAGACGCGGGGAGCTGTTTTTT. This codes for CASSEQGRRGELFF.

V and J are TRBV5-5 and TRBJ2-3, with TRBD2 as a possible D gene (5 bases). Trimming took 3 bases from V and 4 from J, leaving 9 bases between them. Germline lookup yields CDR1 SGHKS and CDR2 YYEKEE (reference sequence). The CDR3 is made up of 13 amino acids. The CDR3: CASSSTTADTQYF. The CDR3 coding sequence is TGTGCCAGCAGCTCGACTACAGCAGATACGCAGTATTTT.

This sequence joins TRBV7-6 and TRBJ2-7; no clear D gene. Germline V gene data show CDR1 as SGHVS and CDR2 as FNYEAQ. V was pared by 1 base and J by 6 bases, with 7 bases between. This CDR3 has 12 residues. CDR3 in DNA: TGTGCCAGCAGCTTAGTACGTTCCGAGCAGTACTTC. This translates into CASSLVRSEQYF.

This chain connects TRBV6-5 to TRBJ1-2; 12 nucleotides align to TRBD1. CDR3 size: 14 residues. Germline CDR1 MNHEY, CDR2 SVGAGI. The junction had 5 bases not matched to a gene; V was cut back by 5 bases and J by 7 bases. CDR3 coding DNA: TGTGCCAGCAGTCCGGGACAGGGGGCGGCTGGCTACACCTTC. Its translation: CASSPGQGAAGYTF.

This clone was recorded only once. The gene calls are TRBV7-9 and TRBJ2-1; D gene uncertain. V was pared by 10 bases and J by 6 bases, with 19 bases between. Germline assignment: CDR1 SEHNR and CDR2 FQNEAQ (reference sequence). The CDR3 has 14 amino acids. CDR3 amino acids: CATQGAAWANEQFF. Here the CDR3 DNA reads TGTGCCACCCAAGGCGCGGCGTGGGCCAATGAGCAGTTCTTC. Filled out from reference TRBV7-9 and TRBJ2-1, the complete variable domain reads DTGVSQNPRHKITKRGQNVTFRCDPISEHNRLYWYRQTLGQGPEFLTYFQNEAQLEKSRLLSDRFSAERPKGSFSTLEIQRTEQGDSAMYLCATQGAAWANEQFFGPGTRLTVL.

The chain links TRBV9 to TRBJ2-7; 7 nucleotides line up with TRBD2. From germline, CDR1 is SGDLS and CDR2 YYNGEE. The junction had 8 bases not matched to a gene; V was cut back by 1 base and J by 7 bases. The CDR3 is 14 amino acids. The CDR3 sequence: CASSVSGRAREQYF. CDR3 DNA: TGTGCCAGCAGCGTAAGTGGGAGGGCGAGGGAGCAGTACTTC. Supplemented by reference TRBV9 and TRBJ2-7, the full variable domain reads DSGVTQTPKHLITATGQRVTLRCSPRSGDLSVYWYQQSLDQGLQFLIQYYNGEERAKGNILERFSAQQFPDLHSELNLSSLELGDSALYFCASSVSGRAREQYFGPGTRLTVT.

The rearrangement links TRBV19 to TRBJ1-5; D is unresolved. The length of the CDR3 is 15 residues. Per germline, CDR1 LNHDA and CDR2 SQIVND (reference sequence). V was pared by 0 bases and J by 0 bases, with 6 bases between. The CDR3 bases are TGTGCCAGTAGTATAGAGAGCTATAGCAATCAGCCCCAGCATTTT. It encodes CASSIESYSNQPQHF.

This chain joins TRBV6-1 and TRBJ2-7; 7 nucleotides line up with TRBD1. In germline, CDR1 is MNHNS, CDR2 SASEGT. The CDR3 is 15 residues long. Trimming at V came to 5 bases and at J to 0 bases, leaving 7 bases not matched to a gene. CDR3 DNA: TGTGCCAGCAGTACACCGGACAGGTCCTCCTACGAGCAGTACTTC. Amino acid sequence: CASSTPDRSSYEQYF.

The CDR3 bases are TGTGCCAGCAGCCCTGGGGGGGCCGACGAAAAACTGTTTTTT. Its protein is CASSPGGADEKLFF. The chain couples TRBV21-1 to TRBJ1-4. TRBV21-1 is classified as a pseudogene. There are 14 residues in the CDR3.

Written as DNA, the CDR3 is TGCAGCGTCTCCCTTAGCGGGGCCAACGTCCTGACTTTC. Translating gives CSVSLSGANVLTF. The chain couples TRBV29-1 to TRBJ2-6; D is undetermined. In germline, CDR1 is SQVTM, CDR2 ANQGSEA. Trimming shortened V by 6 bases and J by 4 bases, and 10 bases separated the two germline ends. The CDR3 totals 13 residues.

This clone has only a few counts. The chain joins TRBV19 to TRBJ2-7, with TRBD2 matching 14 bases. This CDR3 contains 15 residues. Trimming removed 4 bases from V and 4 bases from J; junction bases left unmatched: 3. CDR1 and CDR2 from the germline V gene are LNHDA and SQIVND (reference sequence). The CDR3 DNA follows: TGTGCCAGTAGTAAGACTAGCGGGAGGGCTTACGAGCAGTACTTC. This translates into CASSKTSGRAYEQYF.

This chain joins TRBV5-1 and TRBJ2-2; D remains ambiguous. The CDR3 is 13 residues long. V was trimmed by 0 bases and J by 4 bases, leaving 4 bases between them. Germline CDR1 and CDR2: SGHRS and YFSETQ. In DNA form, the CDR3 reads TGCGCCAGCAGCTTGGGGGGCACCGGGGAGCTGTTTTTT. It encodes CASSLGGTGELFF.

The V and J genes are TRBV11-2 and TRBJ1-3; the D is unclear. V lost 0 bases to trimming and J lost 4 bases, with 10 bases between them. This CDR3 spans 15 amino acids. CDR1 and CDR2 (germline): SGHAT, FQNNGV. This chain's CDR3 is CASSLDPFRGNTIYF. The CDR3 DNA sequence: TGTGCCAGCAGCTTAGACCCTTTCCGAGGAAACACCATATATTTT.

The V and J genes are TRBV10-3 and TRBJ2-5, with D possibly being TRBD1 (5 bases). This CDR3 has 12 amino acids. In germline, CDR1 is ENHRY, CDR2 SYGVKD. V was clipped by 11 bases and J by 4 bases, with 14 bases between them. CDR3 DNA: TGTGCCGTCGCTTGGGGCGGAGAGACCCAGTACTTC. Translated: CAVAWGGETQYF.

The sample holds one count of this clone. This chain links TRBV7-2 with TRBJ1-1, with D maybe TRBD1 (6 bases). CDR1 is SGHTA and CDR2 is FQGNSA in the germline V gene. The germline V and J ends were trimmed by 2 bases and 0 bases, with 16 bases remaining between them. This CDR3 has 17 residues. CDR3 coding DNA: TGTGCCAGCAGCTTAAGGGCAGGGGAAACACTGAACACTGAAGCTTTCTTT. Its translation: CASSLRAGETLNTEAFF.

The chain uses TRBV19 and TRBJ2-2; D remains unclear. V lost 7 bases, J lost 0 bases, and 6 bases lay in between. The V gene's germline CDR1 is LNHDA and CDR2 SQIVND (reference sequence). The CDR3 covers 13 residues. CDR3 DNA sequence: TGTGCCAGTAAGGGTGCGAACACCGGGGAGCTGTTTTTT. Residues: CASKGANTGELFF. Full variable domain (rest looked up from reference TRBV19 and TRBJ2-2): DGGITQSPKYLFRKEGQNVTLSCEQNLNHDAMYWYRQDPGQGLRLIYYSQIVNDFQKGDIAEGYSVSREKKESFPLTVTSAQKNPTAFYLCASKGANTGELFFGEGSRLTVL.

This clone appeared a few times. The rearrangement links TRBV19 to TRBJ1-3; D may be TRBD1 (5 bases). There are 15 residues in the CDR3. Trimming shortened V by 5 bases and J by 3 bases, and 14 bases separated the two germline ends. Germline CDR1 and CDR2: LNHDA and SQIVND (reference sequence). This chain's CDR3 is CASSRPRESGNTIYF. In nucleotides, the CDR3 is TGTGCCAGTAGTCGTCCCAGGGAGAGTGGAAACACCATATATTTT.

This clone showed up just a few times. The sample carries other DNA sequences with the same CDR3. The rearrangement links TRBV7-3 to TRBJ2-2; 8 nucleotides agree with TRBD1. This CDR3 has 15 residues. Unmatched junction bases numbered 5, after V lost 5 bases and J lost 3 bases. CDR1 is SGHTA, CDR2 FQGTGA, per germline. The CDR3 DNA sequence: TGTGCCAGCAGCCGGGACAGGACGGACACCGGGGAGCTGTTTTTT. Protein product: CASSRDRTDTGELFF.

This chain joins TRBV2 and TRBJ1-3; D is ambiguous. V was clipped by 6 bases and J by 10 bases, with 16 bases between them. Germline CDR1 SNHLY, CDR2 FYNNEI. This CDR3 is built from 13 residues. CDR3 sequence reads: CASSRESTATIYF. In DNA, the CDR3 is TGTGCCAGCAGCCGGGAGTCAACGGCAACCATATATTTT.

The chain recombines TRBV5-8 with TRBJ2-1, with D unresolved. Deletions cut 2 bases from V and 12 bases from J, with 21 bases between. This CDR3 spans 15 amino acids. Germline V gene sequence: CDR1 SGHTS, CDR2 YDEGEE. The DNA of the CDR3 is TGTGCCAGCAGCTTATCGCAACGGCCCTTAACGGGGCAGTTCTTC. Protein sequence: CASSLSQRPLTGQFF. Together with reference TRBV5-8 and TRBJ2-1, the CDR3 gives the full variable domain: EAGVTQSPTHLIKTRGQQATLRCSPISGHTSVYWYQQALGLGLQFLLWYDEGEERNRGNFPPRFSGRQFPNYSSELNVNALELEDSALYLCASSLSQRPLTGQFFGPGTRLTVL.

This chain connects TRBV28 to TRBJ1-2; 11 nucleotides line up with TRBD1. Trimming took 3 bases from V and 3 from J; bases not matched to a gene: 9. Looked up from germline, CDR1 is MDHEN and CDR2 is SYDVKM. The CDR3 spans 17 residues. This chain's CDR3 is CASSLGGQGELHYGYTF. Written as DNA, the CDR3 is TGTGCCAGCAGTTTGGGGGGACAGGGGGAACTCCACTATGGCTACACCTTC.

The chain couples TRBV15 to TRBJ1-2; D remains unclear. Trimming removed 0 bases at V and 6 bases at J, with 2 bases between. CDR3 size: 11 residues. The germline gives CDR1 LNHNV, CDR2 YYDKDF (reference sequence). The CDR3 bases are TGTGCCACCAGCAGAGATGATGGCTACACCTTC. It is translated as CATSRDDGYTF.

This clone was seen a single time. No DNA is shown, since the ends of the CDR3 on it are uncertain; the CDR3 is the one TCRdb lists. The chain recombines TRBV25-1 with TRBJ1-1. The length of the CDR3 is 11 amino acids, counting both ends. Germline V gene data show CDR1 as MGHDK and CDR2 as SYGVNS. The CDR3: CASSSSLAAFF.